The clone carrying this T cell receptor beta chain was recorded once. Its antigen is as yet unknown. CDR3 size: 14 residues. Germline V gene data show CDR1 as SQVTM and CDR2 as ANQGSEA. Trimming took 6 bases from V and 2 from J; bases not matched to a gene: 7. This sample stems from a study of vaccination and CD4 T cells after COVID-19. Study-level background: The study enrolled six male and four female convalescents, two of whom were Hispanic. Overlapping peptides covering the spike proteins of SARS-CoV-2, HCoV-NL63, HCoV-OC43 and HCoV-229E were added to stimulate cells.

Sequenced with the Oncomine TCR Beta short-read assay was DNA taken from cultured CD4+ T cells. TCRdb re-analysed the PCR reads in MiXCR, keeping a single row per CDR3 protein. The sample holds about 12,000 distinct CDR3 sequences; less than 80% are singletons and the top ten take 7% to 7.5%. Treatment reported: approximately nine-day PBMC culture with coronavirus spike peptide pools or control peptides (ViraFEST assay). This sample comprised CD4+ T cells from blood, cultured in vitro, obtained before SARS-CoV-2 vaccination. The chain links TRBV29-1 to TRBJ1-5; 7 bases align to TRBD1. The TCR was taken from a human donor who had recovered from COVID-19. This CDR3 is CSVRQGPGNQPQHF. The DNA of the CDR3 is TGCAGCGTCAGACAGGGCCCCGGCAATCAGCCCCAGCATTTT.